Sequencing of this T cell receptor (beta chain) was carried out in a study of blood T cell repertoires in COVID-19. Across the whole study: Italy, Spain and the United States were the sources of the convalescent and acute COVID-19 samples.

The V gene's germline CDR1 is MDHEN and CDR2 SYDVKM. Trimming removed 5 bases from V and 2 bases from J, with 15 bases in between. This CDR3 comprises 15 residues. Enrollees, about 18 to 89 years old, lived in approximately 24 US areas. Either two negative PCRs, clearance, or symptom resolution qualified Cohort 3 donors as recovered. The table came from immunoSEQ multiplex PCR; TCRdb's copy has only in-frame clones and leaves some out. The sample has 350,000 to 450,000 clones; about 90% are singletons. The sample was PBMCs or T cells enriched from blood (not recorded which). The receptor was derived from a woman under 40 who had recovered from COVID-19. This chain uses TRBV28 with TRBJ2-5, with D possibly matching TRBD1 (5 bases). The CDR3 DNA reads TGTGCCAGCAGTCTTGCCAGGGTAGAGCAAGAGACCCAGTACTTC. Translated, it gives CASSLARVEQETQYF.